The 21 T cell receptor beta chains presented below share a single source sample, sequenced in a study of T-cell memory formation after mild COVID-19. One entry per CDR3 protein results from TCRdb running MiXCR on the 5' RACE reads. The table shows around 500,000 distinct CDR3 sequences, with 15% to 20% occurring only once. The sample taken for sequencing was PBMCs or a T cell subset sorted from them (not recorded which). These receptor sequences come from an adult woman who had mild COVID-19 (a few samples of this study predate the infection). Cell type and time point are not known.

The chain links TRBV7-9 to TRBJ2-2, with D possibly matching TRBD2 (6 bases). Germline values: CDR1 SEHNR, CDR2 FQNEAQ (reference sequence). V shed 3 bases and J shed 6 bases, with 14 bases lying between them. The CDR3 covers 15 residues. CDR3 amino acids: CASSFRGNSAGELFF. The CDR3 region has the DNA TGTGCCAGCAGCTTTCGGGGGAATAGTGCCGGGGAGCTGTTTTTT.

In its sample, this clonotype was seen many times. V and J are TRBV30 and TRBJ2-7, with 9 nucleotides matching TRBD1. The CDR3 contains 14 residues. Trimming at V came to 0 bases and at J to 5 bases, leaving 5 bases not matched to a gene. Germline V gene data show CDR1 as GTSNPN and CDR2 as SVGIG (reference sequence). For the CDR3, the DNA is TGTGCCTGGAGTGTACAGGGGGCGCTCCACGAGCAGTACTTC. It translates to CAWSVQGALHEQYF.

This clonotype was seen a handful of times. This sequence joins TRBV7-9 and TRBJ2-2; perhaps TRBD2 as D (5 bases). The CDR3 sequence is 14 residues long. V was shortened by 8 bases and J by 4 bases, with 14 bases between the two germline ends. Germline V gives CDR1 SEHNR, CDR2 FQNEAQ (reference sequence). This chain's CDR3 is CASHPAEPTGELFF. DNA of the CDR3: TGTGCCAGCCACCCAGCGGAACCCACCGGGGAGCTGTTTTTT. The entire variable domain, with the rest obtained from reference TRBV7-9 and TRBJ2-2, is as follows: DTGVSQNPRHKITKRGQNVTFRCDPISEHNRLYWYRQTLGQGPEFLTYFQNEAQLEKSRLLSDRFSAERPKGSFSTLEIQRTEQGDSAMYLCASHPAEPTGELFFGEGSRLTVL.

This clonotype was counted only a few times. This chain links TRBV12-5 with TRBJ2-1; D is uncertain. V shed 3 bases and J shed 10 bases, with 10 bases lying between them. This CDR3 comprises 12 residues. Per the germline V gene, CDR1 is LGHNT and CDR2 is FRNRAP. This chain's CDR3 is CASGLRPGEQFF. DNA of the CDR3: TGTGCTAGTGGTTTAAGACCCGGGGAGCAGTTCTTC. The whole variable domain, remainder taken from reference TRBV12-5 and TRBJ2-1, is DARVTQTPRHKVTEMGQEVTMRCQPILGHNTVFWYRQTMMQGLELLAYFRNRAPLDDSGMPKDRFSAEMPDATLATLKIQPSEPRDSAVYFCASGLRPGEQFFGPGTRLTVL.

This clonotype occurred a few times. The rearrangement links TRBV19 to TRBJ1-1; 9 positions match TRBD1. In germline, CDR1 is LNHDA, CDR2 SQIVND (reference sequence). The V and J ends lost 3 bases and 4 bases, in that order; junction bases with no gene match: 6. This CDR3 has 15 amino acids. CDR3 bases: TGTGCCAGTAGTATGGGACAGGGCTACCTCACTGAAGCTTTCTTT. Amino acid sequence: CASSMGQGYLTEAFF. Full variable domain (rest looked up from reference TRBV19 and TRBJ1-1): DGGITQSPKYLFRKEGQNVTLSCEQNLNHDAMYWYRQDPGQGLRLIYYSQIVNDFQKGDIAEGYSVSREKKESFPLTVTSAQKNPTAFYLCASSMGQGYLTEAFFGQGTRLTVV.

CDR3 in amino acids: CSALLTGFGTEAFF. CDR3 coding DNA: TGCAGTGCTCTACTTACAGGGTTTGGGACTGAAGCTTTCTTT. This chain uses TRBV20-1 with TRBJ1-1; D may be TRBD1 (6 bases). This CDR3 contains 14 residues. With 5 bases removed from V and 5 bases from J, the gap between germline ends came to 18 bases. Per germline, CDR1 DFQATT and CDR2 SNEGSKA (reference sequence).

This clonotype was seen at least ten times. The chain carries TRBV12-3 or TRBV12-4 and TRBJ2-1; 10 nucleotides line up with TRBD2. The CDR3 covers 16 residues. Trimming took 6 bases from V and 4 from J; bases not matched to a gene: 9. The CDR3 bases are TGTGCCAGCAGCTACCGGACTAGCGGCGGGTACAATGAGCAGTTCTTC. Translating it yields CASSYRTSGGYNEQFF.

The sample holds a few counts of this clonotype. The chain couples TRBV24-1 to TRBJ2-2, with D hard to call. Trimming shortened V by 4 bases and J by 4 bases, and 9 bases separated the two germline ends. The CDR3 has 14 residues. Germline V gives CDR1 KGHDR, CDR2 SFDVKD. This CDR3 is CATSDPTITGELFF. CDR3 coding DNA: TGTGCCACCAGTGACCCAACCATCACCGGGGAGCTGTTTTTT.

This clonotype is a singleton in its sample. The chain joins TRBV6-6 to TRBJ2-1, with 9 bases identical to TRBD2. Trimming cost V 7 bases and J 9 bases; bases outside gene matches: 13. CDR3 length equals 15 residues. Germline CDR1 is MNHNY and CDR2 is SVGAGI (reference sequence). CDR3 coding DNA: TGTGCCAGCATGAGACTAGACCGCGGGGGGGGTGAGCAGTTCTTC. Translation gives CASMRLDRGGGEQFF.

The chain links TRBV12-5 to TRBJ1-2; no clear D. V was clipped by 0 bases and J by 6 bases, with 11 bases between them. The germline V gene encodes CDR1 LGHNT and CDR2 FRNRAP. The CDR3 covers 14 residues. The CDR3 DNA reads TGTGCTAGTGGTTTGGTCCGGCAGGAGGATGGCTACACCTTC. It translates to CASGLVRQEDGYTF.

The gene calls are TRBV27 and TRBJ1-1; 9 nucleotides match TRBD1. The CDR3 has 14 amino acids. Germline V gene data show CDR1 as MNHEY and CDR2 as SMNVEV (reference sequence). V lost 6 bases and J lost 5; bases outside the gene matches: 7. CDR3 sequence: CASSILGTGTEAFF. CDR3 nucleotides: TGTGCCAGCAGCATACTCGGGACAGGGACTGAAGCTTTCTTT.

This clonotype has more than one count but fewer than ten. J is TRBJ1-4 and V is TRBV7-9; possible D gene TRBD1, 6 bases. Germline assignment: CDR1 SEHNR and CDR2 FQNEAQ (reference sequence). With 5 bases removed from V and 6 bases from J, the gap between germline ends came to 13 bases. This CDR3 is 14 amino acids long. The CDR3 loop reads CASSLVPGDEKLFF. In DNA form, the CDR3 reads TGTGCCAGCAGCCTGGTTCCAGGGGATGAAAAACTGTTTTTT.

The chain employs TRBV5-1 and TRBJ2-5, with TRBD2 matching 7 bases. The CDR3 is 13 amino acids. Germline loops: CDR1 SGHRS, CDR2 YFSETQ. V dropped 4 bases and J dropped 3; count of bases not matched to a gene: 3. The DNA for the CDR3 is TGCGCCAGCAGCGGCGCGGGAGAAGAGACCCAGTACTTC. This translates into CASSGAGEETQYF.

This clonotype has more than one count but fewer than ten. This chain joins TRBV5-1 and TRBJ2-1; no definite D call. Germline V gene sequence: CDR1 SGHRS, CDR2 YFSETQ. Trimming took off 4 bases at V and 8 bases at J, with 10 bases between the two ends. The CDR3 runs to 12 residues. The CDR3 is CASSAQVDEQFF. In DNA form, the CDR3 reads TGCGCCAGCAGCGCCCAAGTTGATGAGCAGTTCTTC.

This clonotype has more than one count but fewer than ten. V and J are TRBV18 and TRBJ2-1; D may be TRBD2 (6 bases). This CDR3 has 15 residues. Trimming removed 3 bases at V and 7 bases at J, with 16 bases between. From germline, CDR1 is KGHSH and CDR2 LQKENI. The CDR3 bases are TGTGCCAGCTCACCCGTTAGCGGTATACGGAATGAGCAGTTCTTC. Translated: CASSPVSGIRNEQFF.

Only a few counts were recorded for this clonotype. The V gene is TRBV10-3, the J gene TRBJ2-1; D gene uncertain. The V end was cut by 0 bases, the J end by 3 bases, with 0 bases between. This CDR3 has 12 amino acids. The germline V gene encodes CDR1 ENHRY and CDR2 SYGVKD. CDR3 sequence: CAISESYNEQFF. The CDR3 nucleotides read TGTGCCATCAGTGAGTCCTACAATGAGCAGTTCTTC.

In this sample, this clonotype turned up a few times. The J gene is TRBJ2-2, the V gene TRBV12-3 or TRBV12-4; D is ambiguous. Trimming removed 6 bases from V and 6 bases from J, with 14 bases in between. The CDR3 spans 14 residues. The CDR3: CASRPGVSAGELFF. In nucleotides, the CDR3 is TGTGCCAGCAGGCCCGGAGTGAGCGCCGGGGAGCTGTTTTTT.

As DNA, the CDR3 is TGCGCCAGCAGCCATGGAGAAGAGACCCAGTACTTC. It yields the protein CASSHGEETQYF. This chain connects TRBV4-1 to TRBJ2-5; D call uncertain. This CDR3 has 12 residues. The germline V gene has CDR1 MGHRA and CDR2 YSYEKL. V was clipped by 3 bases and J by 3 bases, with 5 bases between them.

The CDR3 region has the DNA TGTGCCAGCAGCTTACATAGGGTGGAGACCCAGTACTTC. It is translated as CASSLHRVETQYF. V is TRBV7-9 and J is TRBJ2-5; no clear D. Germline values: CDR1 SEHNR, CDR2 FQNEAQ (reference sequence). V was trimmed by 2 bases and J by 5 bases, leaving 9 bases between them. The CDR3 loop spans 13 amino acids.

The V call is TRBV6-1, the J call TRBJ1-5; D is possibly TRBD1 (5 bases). Germline V gene data show CDR1 as MNHNS and CDR2 as SASEGT. Trimming cost V 1 base and J 0 bases, with 7 bases left between them. The CDR3 is 15 amino acids. CDR3: CASSEGTNSNQPQHF. CDR3 DNA: TGTGCCAGCAGTGAAGGGACAAATAGCAATCAGCCCCAGCATTTT.

This chain joins TRBV5-4 and TRBJ1-2; no clear D gene. The CDR3 has 15 residues. Looked up from germline, CDR1 is SGHNT and CDR2 is YYREEE (reference sequence). Trimming left V 4 bases short and J 4 bases short, with 17 bases between. CDR3 protein: CASSPNGRQTYGYTF. CDR3 DNA sequence: TGTGCCAGCAGCCCCAATGGCAGGCAAACCTATGGCTACACCTTC. Full variable domain (outside the CDR3, taken from reference TRBV5-4 and TRBJ1-2): ETGVTQSPTHLIKTRGQQVTLRCSSQSGHNTVSWYQQALGQGPQFIFQYYREEENGRGNFPPRFSGLQFPNYSSELNVNALELDDSALYLCASSPNGRQTYGYTFGSGTRLTVV.